This T cell receptor (beta chain) came from a study of low-dose radiotherapy and immunotherapy resistance in tumors. Study-level background: Every two weeks patients got nivolumab 240 mg flat dose, plus ipilimumab 1 mg/kg every six weeks, intravenously.

This clonotype came up many times. V was clipped by 0 bases and J by 3 bases, with 10 bases between them. The germline V gene encodes CDR1 MNHGY and CDR2 SVAAGI. The CDR3 consists of 15 residues. Gene-specific TRAV and TRBV primers were used for first-strand cDNA, covering alpha and beta chains. TCR amplification ran approximately 22 PCR cycles using constant-region and V-primer adapter primers. From the reads, TCRdb called clonotypes with MiXCR, one entry per CDR3 protein. Altogether approximately 100,000 distinct CDR3 sequences are present, 20% being singletons, with the ten largest covering approximately 4%. Stated time point: after trial treatment. Treatment specified: LDRT plus nivolumab, ipilimumab, low-dose cyclophosphamide and aspirin (RACIN trial).

The rearrangement joins TRBV6-9 to TRBJ2-3; D gene uncertain. The source was PBMCs, collected after low-dose radiotherapy plus immunotherapy. The source is a male donor with prostate cancer. For the CDR3, the DNA is TGTGCCAGCAGTTATTCTCGATCGGGTACAGATACGCAGTATTTT. Its translation: CASSYSRSGTDTQYF.